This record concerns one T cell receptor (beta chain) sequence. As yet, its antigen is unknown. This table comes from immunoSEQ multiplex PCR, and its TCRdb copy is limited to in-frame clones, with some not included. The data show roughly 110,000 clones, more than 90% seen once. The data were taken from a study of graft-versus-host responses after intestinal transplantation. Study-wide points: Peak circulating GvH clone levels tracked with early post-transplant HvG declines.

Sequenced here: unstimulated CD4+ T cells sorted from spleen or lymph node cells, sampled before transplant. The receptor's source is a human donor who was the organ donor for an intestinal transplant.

The CDR3 bases are TGCAGCGTCGGGACCGCCAGGGAGAACACTGAAGCTTTCTTT. Amino acids: CSVGTARENTEAFF. This chain connects TRBV29-1 to TRBJ1-1; D is perhaps TRBD1 (5 bases). Germline V lookup: CDR1 SQVTM, CDR2 ANQGSEA. This CDR3 comprises 14 residues. Trimming cost V 6 bases and J 1 base, with 15 bases left between them.